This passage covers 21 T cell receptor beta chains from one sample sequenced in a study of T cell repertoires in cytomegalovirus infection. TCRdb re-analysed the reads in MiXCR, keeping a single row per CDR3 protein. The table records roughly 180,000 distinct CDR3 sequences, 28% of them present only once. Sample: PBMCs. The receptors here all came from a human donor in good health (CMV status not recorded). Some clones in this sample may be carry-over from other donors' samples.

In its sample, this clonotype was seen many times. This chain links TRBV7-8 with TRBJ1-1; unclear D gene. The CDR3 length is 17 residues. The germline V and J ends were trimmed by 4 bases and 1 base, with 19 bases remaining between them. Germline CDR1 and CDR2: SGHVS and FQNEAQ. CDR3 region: CASSSRGTQTPNTEAFF. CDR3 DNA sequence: TGTGCCAGCAGCTCAAGAGGAACTCAAACTCCGAACACTGAAGCTTTCTTT.

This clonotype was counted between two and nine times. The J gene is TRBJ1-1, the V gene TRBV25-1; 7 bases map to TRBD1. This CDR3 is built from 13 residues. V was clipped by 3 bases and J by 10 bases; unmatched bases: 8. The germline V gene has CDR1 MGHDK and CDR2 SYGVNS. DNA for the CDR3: TGTGCCAGCAGTGACCATCCAACAGGGGCAGCTTTCTTT. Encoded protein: CASSDHPTGAAFF.

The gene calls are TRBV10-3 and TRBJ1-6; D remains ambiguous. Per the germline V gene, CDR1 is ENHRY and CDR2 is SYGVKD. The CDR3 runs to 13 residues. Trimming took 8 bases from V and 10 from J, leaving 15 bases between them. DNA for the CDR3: TGTGCCATCGGGGAGAATCCGGAGTCACCCCTCCACTTT. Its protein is CAIGENPESPLHF.

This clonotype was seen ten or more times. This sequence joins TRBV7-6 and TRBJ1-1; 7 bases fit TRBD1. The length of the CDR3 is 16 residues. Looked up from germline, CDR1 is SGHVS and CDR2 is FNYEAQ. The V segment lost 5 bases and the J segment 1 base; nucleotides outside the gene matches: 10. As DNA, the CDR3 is TGTGCCAGCAGCCCGACAGGGCACGCGAGGAACACTGAAGCTTTCTTT. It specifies CASSPTGHARNTEAFF.

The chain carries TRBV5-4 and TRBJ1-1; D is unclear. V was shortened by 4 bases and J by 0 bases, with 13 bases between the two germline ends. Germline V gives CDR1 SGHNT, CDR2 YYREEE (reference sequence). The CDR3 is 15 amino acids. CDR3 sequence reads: CASSGPNSMNTEAFF. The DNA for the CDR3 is TGTGCCAGCAGCGGGCCCAATTCCATGAACACTGAAGCTTTCTTT.

The CDR3 bases are TGTGCCAGCAGCCCAAGGGGGTTTCAGCCCCAGCATTTT. Its translation is CASSPRGFQPQHF. This sequence joins TRBV6-1 and TRBJ1-5; tentative D call: TRBD1 (6 bases). The CDR3 consists of 13 residues. Trimming left V 6 bases short and J 6 bases short, with 12 bases between. Per germline, CDR1 MNHNS and CDR2 SASEGT.

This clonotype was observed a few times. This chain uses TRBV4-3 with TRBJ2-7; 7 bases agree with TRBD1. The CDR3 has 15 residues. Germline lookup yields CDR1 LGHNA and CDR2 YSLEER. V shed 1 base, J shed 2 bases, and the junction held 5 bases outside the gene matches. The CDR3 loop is CASSQVVQGPYEQYF. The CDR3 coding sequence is TGCGCCAGCAGCCAAGTGGTACAGGGGCCCTACGAGCAGTACTTC.

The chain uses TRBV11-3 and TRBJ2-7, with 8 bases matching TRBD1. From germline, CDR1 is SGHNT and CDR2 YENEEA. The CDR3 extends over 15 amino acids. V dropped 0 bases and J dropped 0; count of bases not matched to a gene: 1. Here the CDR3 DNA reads TGTGCCAGCAGCTTAGATGGACAGGGCTCCTACGAGCAGTACTTC. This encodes CASSLDGQGSYEQYF.

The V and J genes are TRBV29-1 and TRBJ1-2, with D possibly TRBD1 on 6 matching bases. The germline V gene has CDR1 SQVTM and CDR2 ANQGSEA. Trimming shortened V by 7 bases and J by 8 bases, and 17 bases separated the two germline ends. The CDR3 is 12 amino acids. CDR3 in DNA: TGCAGCGGAGGACGGGGGCGAGAGGGCTACACCTTC. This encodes CSGGRGREGYTF.

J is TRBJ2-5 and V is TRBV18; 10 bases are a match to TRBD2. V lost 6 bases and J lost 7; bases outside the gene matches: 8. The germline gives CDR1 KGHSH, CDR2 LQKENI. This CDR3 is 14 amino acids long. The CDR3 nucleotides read TGTGCCAGCTCCCGCCTAGCGGGGGAAGGGACCCAGTACTTC. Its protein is CASSRLAGEGTQYF.

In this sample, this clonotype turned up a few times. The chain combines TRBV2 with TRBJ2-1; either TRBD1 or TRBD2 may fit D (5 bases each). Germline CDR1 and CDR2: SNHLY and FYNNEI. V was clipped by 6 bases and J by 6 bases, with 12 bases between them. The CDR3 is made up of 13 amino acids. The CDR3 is CASRGDAINEQFF. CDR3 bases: TGTGCCAGCAGAGGGGACGCCATCAATGAGCAGTTCTTC.

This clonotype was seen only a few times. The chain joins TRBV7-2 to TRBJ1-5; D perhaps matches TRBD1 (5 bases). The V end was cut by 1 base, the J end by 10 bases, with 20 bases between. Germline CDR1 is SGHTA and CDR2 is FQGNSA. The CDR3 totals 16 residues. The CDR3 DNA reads TGTGCCAGCAGCTTAGAGGGAGGGGCCGCGGGGGGACCCCAGCATTTT. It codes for CASSLEGGAAGGPQHF.

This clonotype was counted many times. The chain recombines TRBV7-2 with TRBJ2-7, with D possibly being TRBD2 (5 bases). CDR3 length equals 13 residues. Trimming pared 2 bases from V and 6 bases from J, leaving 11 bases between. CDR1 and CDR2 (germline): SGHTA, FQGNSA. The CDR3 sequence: CASSLRREGEQYF. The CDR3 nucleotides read TGTGCCAGCAGCTTACGTCGGGAAGGCGAGCAGTACTTC. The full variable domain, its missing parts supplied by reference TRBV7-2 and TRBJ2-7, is GAGVSQSPSNKVTEKGKDVELRCDPISGHTALYWYRQSLGQGLEFLIYFQGNSAPDKSGLPSDRFSAERTGGSVSTLTIQRTQQEDSAVYLCASSLRREGEQYFGPGTRLTVT.

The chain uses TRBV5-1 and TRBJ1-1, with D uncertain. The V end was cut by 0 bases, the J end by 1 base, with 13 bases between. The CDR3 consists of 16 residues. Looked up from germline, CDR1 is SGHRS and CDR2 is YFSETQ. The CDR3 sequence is CASSLGASSGNTEAFF. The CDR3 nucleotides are TGCGCCAGCAGCTTGGGGGCCTCTTCGGGGAACACTGAAGCTTTCTTT.

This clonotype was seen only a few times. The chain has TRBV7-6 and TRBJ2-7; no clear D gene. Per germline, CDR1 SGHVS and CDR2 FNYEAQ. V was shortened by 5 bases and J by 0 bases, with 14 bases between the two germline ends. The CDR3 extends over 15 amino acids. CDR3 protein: CASSHPLLSSYEQYF. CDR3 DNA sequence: TGTGCCAGCAGCCACCCCCTCCTCAGCTCCTACGAGCAGTACTTC.

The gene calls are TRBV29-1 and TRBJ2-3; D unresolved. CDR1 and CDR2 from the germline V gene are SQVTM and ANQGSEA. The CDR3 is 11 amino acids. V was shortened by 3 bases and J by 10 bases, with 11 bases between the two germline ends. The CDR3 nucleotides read TGCAGCGTTGAGAGTGCTAAAGCGCAGTATTTT. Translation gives CSVESAKAQYF.

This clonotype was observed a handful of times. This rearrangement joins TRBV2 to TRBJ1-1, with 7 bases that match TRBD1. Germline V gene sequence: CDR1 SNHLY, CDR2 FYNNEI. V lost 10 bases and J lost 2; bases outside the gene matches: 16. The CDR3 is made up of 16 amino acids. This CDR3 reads CAIPADRTGTNTEAFF. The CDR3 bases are TGTGCCATCCCCGCGGACAGGACAGGAACAAACACTGAAGCTTTCTTT.

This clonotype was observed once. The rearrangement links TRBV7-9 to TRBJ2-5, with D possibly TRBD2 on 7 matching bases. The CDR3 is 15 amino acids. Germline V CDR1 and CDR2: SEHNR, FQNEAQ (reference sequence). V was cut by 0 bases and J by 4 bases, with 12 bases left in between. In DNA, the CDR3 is TGTGCCAGCAGCTTAGCCCTGGGGGGGCGAGAGACCCAGTACTTC. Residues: CASSLALGGRETQYF.

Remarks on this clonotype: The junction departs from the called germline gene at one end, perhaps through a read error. The DNA of the CDR3 is TGTACCAGCAGCCAAGATTGGATAGATAATTCACCCCTCCACTTT. This codes for CTSSQDWIDNSPLHF. This chain links TRBV4-2 with TRBJ1-6; no definite D call. Germline V lookup: CDR1 LGHNA, CDR2 YNFKEQ. CDR3 length: 15 residues.

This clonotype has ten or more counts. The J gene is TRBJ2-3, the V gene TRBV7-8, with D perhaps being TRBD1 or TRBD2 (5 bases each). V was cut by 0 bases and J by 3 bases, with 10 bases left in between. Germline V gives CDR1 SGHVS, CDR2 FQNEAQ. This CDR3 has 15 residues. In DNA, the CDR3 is TGTGCCAGCAGCTTAGCGCCCGGGGCTACAGATACGCAGTATTTT. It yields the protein CASSLAPGATDTQYF. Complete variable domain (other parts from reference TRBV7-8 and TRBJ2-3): GAGVSQSPRYKVAKRGQDVALRCDPISGHVSLFWYQQALGQGPEFLTYFQNEAQLDKSGLPSDRFFAERPEGSVSTLKIQRTQQEDSAVYLCASSLAPGATDTQYFGPGTRLTVL.

The CDR3, as DNA: TGCGCCAGCAGCGCTCGACAGGGAGGCGACACTGAAGCTTTCTTT. It specifies CASSARQGGDTEAFF. This chain connects TRBV4-3 to TRBJ1-1; 7 positions match TRBD1. Germline lookup yields CDR1 LGHNA and CDR2 YSLEER. The CDR3 totals 15 residues. Losses at the gene ends were 5 bases for V and 3 bases for J; bases not matched to a gene: 9.